The following is a TCR beta chain sequence with its context. As yet, its antigen is unknown. This sample is drawn from a study of shared clonotypes between healthy human individuals. Study-level background: The cohort had two women and a few men, ages 18 to 49. There were three CD4 naive, three CD4 memory, two CD8 naive and one CD8 memory plates per donor.

General observations from the study: It was observed that approximately 5% of naive CD4 clonotypes were shared across several donors.

Germline CDR1 reads SGHDT; CDR2 reads YYEEEE. This CDR3 spans 19 amino acids. V was pared by 3 bases and J by 0 bases, with 12 bases of the junction left unmatched. The material for each subset, its genomic DNA, was split evenly across several immunoSEQ plates. The data were produced by immunoSEQ multiplex PCR, yet TCRdb's version contains in-frame clones alone and is incomplete. The sample holds around 2.5 million clones, over 85% seen once. The V gene is TRBV5-6, the J gene TRBJ2-4; TRBD1 matches at 10 bases. Source material: naive CD4+ T cells from PBMCs. Subset in this sample: CD45RA+ positively selected. The source of this sequence is a man between 18 and 29 years old in good health. Some clones in this sample may be carry-over from other donors' samples. The CDR3 loop reads CASSWMTGGGVLAKNIQYF. CDR3 DNA: TGTGCCAGCAGCTGGATGACAGGGGGCGGGGTTTTAGCCAAAAACATTCAGTACTTC.